These 20 T cell receptor beta chains share one sample of origin, sequenced in a study of blood T cell repertoires in COVID-19 (dated by TCRdb to the early 2020s). Receptors were amplified or captured by the immunoSEQ multiplex PCR assay. TCRdb stores this immuneACCESS table with in-frame sequences only. Part of the clones is absent; in the studies checked, under half of the shortfall reflects unresolved V genes, and no reason is known for the rest. The sample records some 90,000 clones, about 82% of which are singletons. The top ten hold under 30% of the sample. The sequencing sample was made of peripheral blood. These receptors were obtained from a human donor in a cohort sampled during active COVID-19.

The chain is built from TRBV7-9 and TRBJ2-1; 11 bases match TRBD2. Germline CDR1 and CDR2: SEHNR and FQNEAQ (reference sequence). The CDR3 sequence is 16 residues long. J gave up 8 bases and V 5 bases, and 11 bases lay outside the gene matches. CDR3 region: CASSPNSGRARDEQFF. The CDR3 nucleotides read TGTGCCAGCAGCCCAAATAGCGGGAGGGCCAGGGATGAGCAGTTCTTC.

V gene TRBV7-2 combines with J gene TRBJ2-1; 12 nucleotides align to TRBD2. Germline CDR1 reads SGHTA; CDR2 reads FQGNSA. The length of the CDR3 is 16 residues. The trim removed 4 bases at V and 2 bases at J, leaving 3 bases unmatched. This CDR3 is CASSSRTSGTYNEQFF. The CDR3 DNA reads TGTGCCAGCAGCTCACGGACTAGCGGGACCTACAATGAGCAGTTCTTC.

This clone turned up a few times. This chain links TRBV12-3 or TRBV12-4 with TRBJ2-7, with D maybe TRBD1 (6 bases). V was cut by 3 bases and J by 2 bases, with 8 bases left in between. This CDR3 spans 13 amino acids. The chain's CDR3 is CASSLDRTYEQYF. CDR3 in DNA: TGTGCCAGCAGTTTGGACAGAACCTACGAGCAGTACTTC.

The J gene is TRBJ1-3, the V gene TRBV30; D perhaps matches TRBD1 (5 bases). Trimming removed 1 base at V and 8 bases at J, with 15 bases between. Germline lookup yields CDR1 GTSNPN and CDR2 SVGIG (reference sequence). This CDR3 contains 14 residues. CDR3 in amino acids: CAWSGPGGKDTIYF. The CDR3 DNA sequence: TGTGCCTGGAGTGGACCCGGGGGTAAAGACACCATATATTTT.

This chain joins TRBV5-1 and TRBJ1-2; 8 bases line up with TRBD1. With 0 bases clipped from V and 7 bases from J, the junction kept 5 bases outside the gene matches. This CDR3 has 14 residues. Germline V gives CDR1 SGHRS, CDR2 YFSETQ. The CDR3 loop reads CASSLDRGGSGYTF. DNA for the CDR3: TGCGCCAGCAGCTTGGACAGGGGGGGCTCTGGCTACACCTTC.

The chain has TRBV5-6 and TRBJ2-2; 7 bases are shared with TRBD1. The CDR3 contains 15 residues. After removal of 0 bases from V and 3 bases from J, the junction contained 2 bases not matched to a gene. Germline assignment: CDR1 SGHDT and CDR2 YYEEEE. The CDR3 nucleotides are TGTGCCAGCAGCTTGGTAGGGGGCGACACCGGGGAGCTGTTTTTT. Protein: CASSLVGGDTGELFF.

V is TRBV5-1 and J is TRBJ2-1, with 15 bases fitting TRBD2. This CDR3 is 20 amino acids long. CDR1 and CDR2 (germline): SGHRS, YFSETQ. Trimming took 2 bases from V and 1 from J; bases not matched to a gene: 10. The CDR3 is CASSLDPGTSGRQSYNEQFF. CDR3 bases: TGCGCCAGCAGCTTAGACCCGGGGACTAGCGGGAGGCAATCCTACAATGAGCAGTTCTTC.

V gene TRBV9 combines with J gene TRBJ2-7, with D possibly being TRBD1 (5 bases). The CDR3 spans 15 residues. Germline V CDR1 and CDR2: SGDLS, YYNGEE. V lost 0 bases and J 5 bases, leaving 15 bases between the germline ends. CDR3 DNA: TGTGCCAGCAGCGTAGAGGGGCGCCTTTTGGACGAGCAGTACTTC. Encoded protein: CASSVEGRLLDEQYF.

The J gene is TRBJ2-4, the V gene TRBV15; no firm D call. The V gene's germline CDR1 is LNHNV and CDR2 YYDKDF (reference sequence). The V gene lost 5 bases and the J gene lost 3 bases, with 5 bases spanning the gap. This CDR3 has 12 amino acids. CDR3 protein: CATSVSKNIQYF. The CDR3 DNA reads as TGTGCCACCAGCGTCAGCAAAAACATTCAGTACTTC. Looking up the rest from reference TRBV15 and TRBJ2-4 gives the full variable domain: DAMVIQNPRYQVTQFGKPVTLSCSQTLNHNVMYWYQQKSSQAPKLLFHYYDKDFNNEADTPDNFQSRRPNTSFCFLDIRSPGLGDTAMYLCATSVSKNIQYFGAGTRLSVL.

The J gene is TRBJ2-7, the V gene TRBV12-3 or TRBV12-4; unclear D gene. The CDR3 has 13 residues. V dropped 4 bases and J dropped 3 bases, with 10 bases sitting between them. The CDR3, as DNA: TGTGCCAGCAGTTCGACGGAGATCTACGAGCAGTACTTC. As protein: CASSSTEIYEQYF.

The chain combines TRBV19 with TRBJ2-3; TRBD2 agrees at 12 bases. This CDR3 has 17 residues. Germline CDR1 is LNHDA and CDR2 is SQIVND (reference sequence). V gave up 5 bases and J gave up 0 bases; unmatched junction bases: 6. This chain's CDR3 is CASSPRTSGASTDTQYF. The CDR3 nucleotides read TGTGCCAGTAGTCCAAGGACTAGCGGGGCTAGCACAGATACGCAGTATTTT.

The rearrangement joins TRBV3-1 (or the pseudogene TRBV3-2) to TRBJ1-6; D gene uncertain. Trimming shortened V by 2 bases and J by 8 bases, and 10 bases separated the two germline ends. The CDR3 length is 14 residues. In germline, CDR1 is LGHDT, CDR2 YNNKEL (reference sequence). CDR3 protein: CASSQSDGYSPLHF. The CDR3 DNA is TGTGCCAGCAGCCAAAGCGACGGTTATTCACCCCTCCACTTT.

This clone is medium-sized in the sample. The CDR3 here is CASSLQGAKNQPQHF. In DNA, the CDR3 is TGTGCCAGCAGCTTGCAGGGGGCGAAGAATCAGCCCCAGCATTTT. The chain has TRBV11-2 and TRBJ1-5; 8 bases line up with TRBD1. Germline V lookup: CDR1 SGHAT, CDR2 FQNNGV. The CDR3 extends over 15 amino acids. V gave up 3 bases and J gave up 4 bases; unmatched junction bases: 5.

J is TRBJ2-7 and V is TRBV6-5; 10 bases are shared with TRBD1. The CDR3 sequence is 15 residues long. The V gene end was trimmed by 2 bases and the J gene end by 4 bases; junction bases not matched to a gene: 5. The germline V gene has CDR1 MNHEY and CDR2 SVGAGI. For the CDR3, the DNA is TGTGCCAGCAGTTACGGACAGGGGGTGTGGTACGAGCAGTACTTC. The encoded protein is CASSYGQGVWYEQYF.

The J gene is TRBJ1-2, the V gene TRBV5-4, with 9 bases matching TRBD1. The germline CDR1 and CDR2 sequences are SGHNT and YYREEE (reference sequence). J was trimmed by 4 bases and V by 2 bases; bases with no gene match: 0. This CDR3 is 13 amino acids long. The CDR3 DNA reads TGTGCCAGCAGCTTACAGGGGGCCTATGGCTACACCTTC. This sequence encodes CASSLQGAYGYTF.

The gene calls are TRBV29-1 and TRBJ2-5, with D perhaps matching TRBD1 (6 bases). This CDR3 is built from 14 residues. V lost 7 bases, J lost 2 bases, and 17 bases lay in between. Germline loops: CDR1 SQVTM, CDR2 ANQGSEA. This chain's CDR3 is CSATSMQGQETQYF. The DNA of the CDR3 is TGCAGCGCCACGTCCATGCAGGGGCAAGAGACCCAGTACTTC.

CDR3: CASSLDSANQPQHF. The DNA of the CDR3 is TGTGCCAGCAGCTTGGACAGCGCCAATCAGCCCCAGCATTTT. The chain combines TRBV7-8 with TRBJ1-5; weak D call: TRBD1 (6 bases). The CDR3 runs to 14 residues. The V end was cut by 3 bases, the J end by 3 bases, with 9 bases between. Looked up from germline, CDR1 is SGHVS and CDR2 is FQNEAQ.

The J gene is TRBJ1-3, the V gene TRBV7-2; D is ambiguous. The CDR3 runs to 18 residues. CDR1 is SGHTA, CDR2 FQGNSA, per germline. Between the trimmed V and J ends, which lost 5 bases and 3 bases, there was a span of 23 bases. The CDR3 bases are TGTGCCAGCAGCCTAAGAGTCGGGGAAGGATTATATGGAAACACCATATATTTT. Its translation: CASSLRVGEGLYGNTIYF. Variable domain in full (rest from reference TRBV7-2 and TRBJ1-3): GAGVSQSPSNKVTEKGKDVELRCDPISGHTALYWYRQSLGQGLEFLIYFQGNSAPDKSGLPSDRFSAERTGGSVSTLTIQRTQQEDSAVYLCASSLRVGEGLYGNTIYFGEGSWLTVV.

The chain is built from TRBV3-1 (or the pseudogene TRBV3-2) and TRBJ2-5, with 12 bases matching TRBD2. J was trimmed by 5 bases and V by 0 bases; bases with no gene match: 10. The CDR3 has 18 amino acids. CDR1 and CDR2 from the germline V gene are LGHDT and YNNKEL (reference sequence). CDR3 sequence reads: CASSQDWGGLAGAETQYF. Written as DNA, the CDR3 is TGTGCCAGCAGCCAAGATTGGGGGGGACTAGCGGGTGCTGAGACCCAGTACTTC.

This clone has only one observation. V gene TRBV9 combines with J gene TRBJ2-3, with 11 bases matching TRBD2. Trimming removed 4 bases from V and 0 bases from J; junction bases left unmatched: 4. The CDR3 extends over 16 amino acids. Germline V lookup: CDR1 SGDLS, CDR2 YYNGEE. Here the CDR3 DNA reads TGTGCCAGCAGCTTGACTAGCGGGATTAGCACAGATACGCAGTATTTT. Translation: CASSLTSGISTDTQYF.